One T cell receptor beta chain is described in this entry. The source of the sample is a study of blood T cell repertoires in COVID-19. Study as a whole: Sites across the United States, Italy and Spain contributed samples from acute and convalescent COVID-19. The cDNA or gDNA used as material had been derived from T cells, B-cell-depleted T cells, or PBMCs.

Original processing methods: Reference gene primer amplification yielded estimated nucleated cell counts. Here immunoSEQ multiplex PCR was the method, and the copy in TCRdb shows in-frame clones only, minus some. D and trimming were read from the DNA, whereas the V and J calls and clone size are those reported in that table. The table has about 180,000 clones, about 80% seen once. The CDR3 spans 15 residues. V was shortened by 5 bases and J by 1 base, with 16 bases between the two germline ends. Germline CDR1 SGHDT, CDR2 YYEEEE. The genes are TRBV5-6 and TRBJ2-7; the D gene is possibly TRBD1 (5 bases). The sample consisted of peripheral blood. The source of this sequence is a human donor in a cohort sampled during active COVID-19. The CDR3 sequence: CASRAGHGQSYEQYF. The CDR3 DNA sequence: TGTGCCAGCAGGGCTGGACATGGTCAATCCTACGAGCAGTACTTC.